The T cell receptor beta chain under discussion was sequenced for a study of CD8 T cells in ankylosing spondylitis. General observations from the study: Ankylosing spondylitis blood appeared to carry a characteristic TCR beta motif of several highly homologous variants.

In its sample, this clonotype was seen many times. Its antigen is undetermined. TCRdb re-called the 5' RACE reads through MiXCR, storing one row per CDR3 protein. The sample gives around 490,000 distinct CDR3 sequences, under 5.5% of which show up once; 3% to 4.5% is in the top ten. The germline gives CDR1 ENHRY, CDR2 SYGVKD. This CDR3 comprises 12 residues. Between the trimmed V and J ends, which lost 0 bases and 10 bases, there was a span of 9 bases. The sample consisted of blood, either unsorted or a sorted T cell fraction (not recorded which). The chain is built from TRBV10-3 and TRBJ1-2, with D perhaps matching TRBD1 (5 bases). This sequence originates from a male donor with ankylosing spondylitis. The chain's CDR3 is CAISESRGAYTF. CDR3 nucleotides: TGTGCCATCAGTGAGTCGAGGGGCGCCTACACCTTC.